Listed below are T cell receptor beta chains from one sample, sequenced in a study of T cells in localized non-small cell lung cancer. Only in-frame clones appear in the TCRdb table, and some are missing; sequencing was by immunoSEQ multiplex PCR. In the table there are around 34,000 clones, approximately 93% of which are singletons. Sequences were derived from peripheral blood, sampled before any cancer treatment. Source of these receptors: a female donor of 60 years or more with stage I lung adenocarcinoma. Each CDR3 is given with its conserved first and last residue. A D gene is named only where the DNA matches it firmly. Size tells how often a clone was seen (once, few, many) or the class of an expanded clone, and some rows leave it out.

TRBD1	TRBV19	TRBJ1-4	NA	CASSIRWTGGEKLFF	TGTGCCAGTAGTATACGCTGGACAGGAGGTGAAAAACTGTTTTTT
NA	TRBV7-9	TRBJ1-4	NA	CASSFLGLSEKLFF	TGTGCCAGCAGCTTTTTGGGCCTGAGTGAAAAACTGTTTTTT
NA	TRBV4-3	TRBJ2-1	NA	CASSQAEGMGDNEQFF	TGCGCCAGCAGCCAAGCGGAGGGAATGGGAGACAATGAGCAGTTCTTC
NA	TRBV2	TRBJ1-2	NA	CASSEGYGYTF	TGTGCCAGCAGCGAGGGCTATGGCTACACCTTC
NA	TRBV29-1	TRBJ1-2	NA	CSVEVYGYTF	TGCAGCGTTGAGGTTTATGGCTACACCTTC
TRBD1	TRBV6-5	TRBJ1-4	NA	CASSYGRQGSEKLFF	TGTGCCAGCAGTTACGGACGACAGGGTAGTGAAAAACTGTTTTTT
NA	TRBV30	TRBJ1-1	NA	CAWSLRGRAFF	TGTGCCTGGTCTCTCCGGGGAAGAGCTTTCTTT
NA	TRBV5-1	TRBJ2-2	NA	CASSLARGAGTGELFF	TGCGCCAGCAGCTTGGCCCGGGGGGCGGGCACCGGGGAGCTGTTTTTT
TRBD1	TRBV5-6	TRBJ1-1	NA	CASSLGQGKLNTEAFF	TGTGCCAGCAGCTTGGGACAGGGAAAACTGAACACTGAAGCTTTCTTT
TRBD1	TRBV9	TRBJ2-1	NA	CASSPPPGQSSYNEQFF	TGTGCCAGCAGCCCCCCGCCGGGACAGTCCTCCTACAATGAGCAGTTCTTC
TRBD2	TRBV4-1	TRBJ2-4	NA	CASSQDLVAGVLAKNIQYF	TGCGCCAGCAGCCAAGATCTAGTAGCGGGAGTCCTAGCCAAAAACATTCAGTACTTC
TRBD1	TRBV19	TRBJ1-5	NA	CASSRDRGSNQPQHF	TGTGCCAGTAGTAGGGACAGGGGGAGCAATCAGCCCCAGCATTTT
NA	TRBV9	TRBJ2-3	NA	CASSVVAGTSTDTQYF	TGTGCCAGTAGCGTAGTGGCGGGGACTAGCACAGATACGCAGTATTTT
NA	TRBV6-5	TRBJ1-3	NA	CASSYQGPSGNTIYF	TGTGCCAGCAGCTATCAGGGGCCCTCTGGAAACACCATATATTTT
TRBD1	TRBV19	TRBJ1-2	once	CASSRVRDRAYGYTF	TGTGCCAGTAGTAGAGTCCGGGACAGGGCCTATGGCTACACCTTC
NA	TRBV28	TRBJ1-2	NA	CASSLGGEPYGYTF	TGTGCCAGCAGTTTAGGGGGCGAACCCTATGGCTACACCTTC
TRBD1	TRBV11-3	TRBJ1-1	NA	CASSFTGQPMNTEAFF	TGTGCCAGCAGCTTCACGGGACAGCCCATGAACACTGAAGCTTTCTTT
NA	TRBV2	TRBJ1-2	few	CASSGANQADYGYTF	TGTGCCAGCAGTGGAGCGAATCAAGCTGACTATGGCTACACCTTC
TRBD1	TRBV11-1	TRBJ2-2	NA	CASSLAGGPGELFF	TGTGCCAGCAGCTTGGCAGGGGGACCCGGGGAGCTGTTTTTT
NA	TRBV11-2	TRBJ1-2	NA	CASSLIAGPHYGYTF	TGTGCCAGCAGCTTAATTGCAGGGCCTCACTATGGCTACACCTTC
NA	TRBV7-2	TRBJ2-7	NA	CASSLARSWGEQYF	TGTGCCAGCAGCTTAGCCCGGAGCTGGGGCGAGCAGTACTTC
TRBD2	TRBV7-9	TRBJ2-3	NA	CASSFGTSGGADTQYF	TGTGCCAGCAGCTTTGGGACTAGCGGGGGAGCAGATACGCAGTATTTT
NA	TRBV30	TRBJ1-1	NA	CAWRSLYTEAFF	TGTGCCTGGAGGTCTTTGTACACTGAAGCTTTCTTT
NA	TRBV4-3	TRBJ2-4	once	CASSHAGQTSPKNIQYF	TGCGCCAGCAGCCATGCGGGACAAACTTCACCGAAAAACATTCAGTACTTC
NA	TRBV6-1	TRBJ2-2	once	CASSLGDTGELFF	TGTGCCAGCAGCTTGGGTGACACCGGGGAGCTGTTTTTT
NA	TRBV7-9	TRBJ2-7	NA	CASSFSGELREQYF	TGTGCCAGCAGCTTTTCAGGGGAACTACGCGAGCAGTACTTC
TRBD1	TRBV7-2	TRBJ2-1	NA	CASTIDRVKSNEQFF	TGTGCCAGCACCATCGACAGGGTGAAGTCCAATGAGCAGTTCTTC
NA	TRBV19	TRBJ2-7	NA	CASSGKDKSSYEQYF	TGTGCCAGTAGTGGAAAGGACAAGAGCTCCTACGAGCAGTACTTC
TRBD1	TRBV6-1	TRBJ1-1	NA	CASSEIDRGLEAFF	TGTGCCAGCAGTGAAATTGACAGGGGGCTAGAAGCTTTCTTT
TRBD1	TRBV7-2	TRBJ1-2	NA	CASSLASGGGVGYGYTF	TGTGCCAGCAGCTTAGCCTCAGGGGGAGGAGTAGGCTATGGCTACACCTTC
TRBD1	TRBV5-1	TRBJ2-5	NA	CASSWTGEETQYF	TGCGCCAGCAGTTGGACAGGGGAAGAGACCCAGTACTTC